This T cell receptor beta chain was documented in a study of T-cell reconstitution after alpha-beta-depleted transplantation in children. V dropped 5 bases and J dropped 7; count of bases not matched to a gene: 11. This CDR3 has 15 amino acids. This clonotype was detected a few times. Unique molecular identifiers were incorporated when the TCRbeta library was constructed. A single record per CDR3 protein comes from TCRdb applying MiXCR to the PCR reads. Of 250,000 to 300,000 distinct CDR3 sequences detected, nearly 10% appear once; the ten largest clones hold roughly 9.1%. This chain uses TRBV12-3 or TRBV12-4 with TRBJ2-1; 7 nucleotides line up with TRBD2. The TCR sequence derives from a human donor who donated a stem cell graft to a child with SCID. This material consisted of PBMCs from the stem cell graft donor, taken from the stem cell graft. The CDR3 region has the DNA TGTGCCAGCAGTGCCGGCCGGCGGGGGAGTAATGAGCAGTTCTTC. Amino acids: CASSAGRRGSNEQFF.